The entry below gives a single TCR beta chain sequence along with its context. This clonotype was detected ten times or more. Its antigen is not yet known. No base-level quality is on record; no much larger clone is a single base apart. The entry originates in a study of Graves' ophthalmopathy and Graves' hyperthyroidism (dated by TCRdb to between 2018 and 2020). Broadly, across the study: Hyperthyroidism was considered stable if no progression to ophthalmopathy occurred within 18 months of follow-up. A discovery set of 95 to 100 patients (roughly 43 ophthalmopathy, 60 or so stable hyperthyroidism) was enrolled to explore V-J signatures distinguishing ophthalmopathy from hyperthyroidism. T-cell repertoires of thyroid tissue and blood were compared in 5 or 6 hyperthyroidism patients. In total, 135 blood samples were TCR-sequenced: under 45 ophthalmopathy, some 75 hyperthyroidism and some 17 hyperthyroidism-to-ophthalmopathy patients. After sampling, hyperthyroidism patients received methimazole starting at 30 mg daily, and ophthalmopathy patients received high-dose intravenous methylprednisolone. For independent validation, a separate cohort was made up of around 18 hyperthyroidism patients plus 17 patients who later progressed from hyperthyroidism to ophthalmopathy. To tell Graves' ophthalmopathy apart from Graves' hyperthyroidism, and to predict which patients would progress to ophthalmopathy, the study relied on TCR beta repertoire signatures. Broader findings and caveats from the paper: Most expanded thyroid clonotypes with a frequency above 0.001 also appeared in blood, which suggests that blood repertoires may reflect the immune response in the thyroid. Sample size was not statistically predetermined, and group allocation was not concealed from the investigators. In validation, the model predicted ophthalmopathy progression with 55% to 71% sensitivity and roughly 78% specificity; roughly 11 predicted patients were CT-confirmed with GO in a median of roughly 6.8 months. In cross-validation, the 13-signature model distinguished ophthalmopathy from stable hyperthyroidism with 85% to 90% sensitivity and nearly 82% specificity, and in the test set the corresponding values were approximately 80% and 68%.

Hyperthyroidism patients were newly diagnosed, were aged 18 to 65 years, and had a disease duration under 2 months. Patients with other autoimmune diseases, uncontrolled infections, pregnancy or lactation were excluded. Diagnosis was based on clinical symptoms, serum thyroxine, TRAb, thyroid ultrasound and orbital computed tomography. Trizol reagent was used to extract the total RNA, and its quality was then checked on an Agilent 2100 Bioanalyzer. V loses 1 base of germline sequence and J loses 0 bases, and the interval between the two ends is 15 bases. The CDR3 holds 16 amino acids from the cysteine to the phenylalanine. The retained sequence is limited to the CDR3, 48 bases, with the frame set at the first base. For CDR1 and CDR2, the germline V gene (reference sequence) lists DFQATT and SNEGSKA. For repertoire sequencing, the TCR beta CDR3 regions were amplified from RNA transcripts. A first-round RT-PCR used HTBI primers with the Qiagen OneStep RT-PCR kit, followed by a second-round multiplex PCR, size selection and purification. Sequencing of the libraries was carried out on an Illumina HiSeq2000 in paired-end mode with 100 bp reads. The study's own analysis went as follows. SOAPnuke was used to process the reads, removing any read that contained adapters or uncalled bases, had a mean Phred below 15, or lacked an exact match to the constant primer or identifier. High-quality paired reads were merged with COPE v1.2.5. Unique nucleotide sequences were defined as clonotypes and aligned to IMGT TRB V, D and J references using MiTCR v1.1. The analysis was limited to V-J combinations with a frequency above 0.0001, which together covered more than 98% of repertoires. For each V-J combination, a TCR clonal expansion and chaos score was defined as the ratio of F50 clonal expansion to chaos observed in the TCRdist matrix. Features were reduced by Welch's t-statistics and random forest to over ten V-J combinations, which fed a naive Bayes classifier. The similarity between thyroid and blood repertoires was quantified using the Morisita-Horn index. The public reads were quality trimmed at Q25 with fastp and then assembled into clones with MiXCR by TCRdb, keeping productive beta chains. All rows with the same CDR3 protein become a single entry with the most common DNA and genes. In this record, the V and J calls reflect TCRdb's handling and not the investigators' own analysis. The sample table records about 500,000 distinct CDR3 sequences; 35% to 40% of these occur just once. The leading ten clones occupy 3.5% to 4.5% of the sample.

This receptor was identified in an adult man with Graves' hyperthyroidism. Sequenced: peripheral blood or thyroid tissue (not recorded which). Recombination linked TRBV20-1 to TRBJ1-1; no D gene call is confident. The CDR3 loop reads CSARGNRLTLNTEAFF. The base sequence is TGCAGTGCTAGAGGTAATCGACTGACCCTGAACACTGAAGCTTTCTTT.